This T cell receptor (beta chain) was sequenced during a study of T-cell memory formation after mild COVID-19. Study-wide background: Across donors, TCR clusters were largely donor specific.

The CDR3 totals 14 residues. The ends were cut back, 0 bases at V and 4 bases at J, with 7 bases in the middle. Germline loops: CDR1 SGHDT, CDR2 YYEEEE. Overall study findings and caveats: Contracting CD4+ clones lay largely in CM and EM, with CD8+ ones residing in EMRA. The SARS-CoV-2 specificity of second-wave clones reaching peak at day 37 remained unverified. Detection of some responders pre-infection suggested pre-existing cross-reactive memory T cells participated.

This clonotype appeared a few times. Its antigen is unknown. From the 5' RACE reads, TCRdb called clonotypes with MiXCR, one entry per CDR3 protein. The table shows around 300,000 distinct CDR3 sequences, with approximately 12% occurring only once. The clonotype was recovered from a man aged 18 to 35 who had mild COVID-19 (a few samples of this study predate the infection). Cell type and time point are not known. Sequencing used PBMCs or a T cell subset sorted from them (not recorded which). This chain uses TRBV5-6 with TRBJ2-2, with D unclear. CDR3 sequence reads: CASSLGVTTGELFF. CDR3 DNA sequence: TGTGCCAGCAGCTTGGGCGTGACCACCGGGGAGCTGTTTTTT.